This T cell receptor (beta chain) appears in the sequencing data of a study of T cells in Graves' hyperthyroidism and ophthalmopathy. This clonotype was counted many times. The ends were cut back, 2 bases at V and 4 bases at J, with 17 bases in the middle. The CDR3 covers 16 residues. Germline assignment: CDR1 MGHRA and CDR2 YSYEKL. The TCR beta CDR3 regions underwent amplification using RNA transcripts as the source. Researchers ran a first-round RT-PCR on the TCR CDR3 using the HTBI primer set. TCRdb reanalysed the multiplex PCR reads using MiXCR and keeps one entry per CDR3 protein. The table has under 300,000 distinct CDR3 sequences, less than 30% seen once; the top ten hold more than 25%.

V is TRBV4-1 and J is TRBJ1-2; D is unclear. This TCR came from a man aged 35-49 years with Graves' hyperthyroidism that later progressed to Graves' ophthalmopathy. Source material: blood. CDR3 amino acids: CASSQSHRRATYGYTF. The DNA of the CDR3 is TGCGCCAGCAGCCAATCTCATAGGCGCGCAACCTATGGCTACACCTTC.